One and the same sample provided the 7 T cell receptor beta chains below, sequenced in a study of cytomegalovirus exposure and HLA in healthy donors. It was with 60 Vbeta and 13 Jbeta primers that the PCR ran. Sequencing used immunoSEQ multiplex PCR; TCRdb keeps in-frame clones, though not all of them. The sample lists about 160,000 clones; about two thirds were seen once. The sample taken for sequencing was PBMCs. The receptor set was obtained from a woman in her 30s in good health and CMV-seronegative.

This rearrangement joins TRBV28 to TRBJ2-5, with D maybe TRBD1 (6 bases). The J call is uncertain, as TRBJ2-7 better fits the DNA end. Germline loops: CDR1 MDHEN, CDR2 SYDVKM. The length of the CDR3 is 14 residues. This chain's CDR3 is CASSLGTFLVEQYF. CDR3 coding DNA: TGTGCCAGCAGTCTCGGGACATTTTTGGTCGAGCAGTACTTC.

The CDR3 nucleotides read TGTGCCAGCAGCACGACAGGGCCGGAGACCCAGTACTTC. Its translation: CASSTTGPETQYF. This sequence joins TRBV7-9 and TRBJ2-5, with TRBD1 matching 7 bases. CDR1 is SEHNR, CDR2 FQNEAQ, per germline (reference sequence). The CDR3 is 13 residues long. J lost 5 bases, V lost 5 bases, and 5 bases had no gene match. The complete variable domain, with remaining parts taken from reference TRBV7-9 and TRBJ2-5, reads DTGVSQNPRHKITKRGQNVTFRCDPISEHNRLYWYRQTLGQGPEFLTYFQNEAQLEKSRLLSDRFSAERPKGSFSTLEIQRTEQGDSAMYLCASSTTGPETQYFGPGTRLLVL.

The V and J genes are TRBV7-2 and TRBJ1-1, with TRBD1 as a possible D gene (6 bases). CDR3 size: 15 residues. The V and J ends lost 6 bases and 4 bases respectively, with 18 bases between them. Per germline, CDR1 SGHTA and CDR2 FQGNSA. CDR3: CASRPAGEGVTEAFF. Here the CDR3 DNA reads TGTGCCAGCAGACCCGCAGGGGAAGGCGTCACTGAAGCTTTCTTT.

A few counts support this clone. This chain connects TRBV2 to TRBJ1-1; perhaps TRBD1 as D (6 bases). This CDR3 has 15 amino acids. With 6 bases removed from V and 6 bases from J, the gap between germline ends came to 20 bases. CDR1 and CDR2 (germline): SNHLY, FYNNEI. This chain's CDR3 is CASRETATGIPEAFF. The CDR3 coding sequence is TGTGCCAGCAGGGAGACCGCCACAGGGATCCCTGAAGCTTTCTTT.

V is TRBV5-1 and J is TRBJ2-5; D perhaps matches TRBD1 (6 bases). V dropped 4 bases and J dropped 1 base, with 14 bases sitting between them. Germline assignment: CDR1 SGHRS and CDR2 YFSETQ. The CDR3 contains 15 residues. CDR3 sequence: CASSVSQGFQETQYF. The CDR3 DNA sequence: TGCGCCAGCAGCGTCTCACAGGGCTTCCAAGAGACCCAGTACTTC.

This chain connects TRBV7-2 to TRBJ1-1, with D tentatively TRBD1 (6 bases). Germline CDR1 and CDR2: SGHTA and FQGNSA. Trimming left V 5 bases short and J 1 base short, with 14 bases between. The CDR3 loop spans 15 amino acids. The CDR3 nucleotides read TGTGCCAGCAGCCCTAGGGGGGGGCGGAACACTGAAGCTTTCTTT. Protein sequence: CASSPRGGRNTEAFF.

The chain links TRBV19 to TRBJ2-1; D may be TRBD2 (6 bases). Deletions cut 9 bases from V and 8 bases from J, with 17 bases between. The CDR3 covers 13 residues. CDR1 is LNHDA, CDR2 SQIVND, per germline (reference sequence). CDR3 region: CASKFGGNDEQFF. CDR3 DNA: TGTGCCAGCAAGTTTGGCGGGAACGATGAGCAGTTCTTC.